This T cell receptor beta chain was captured in a study of blood T cell repertoires in COVID-19. At the level of the study: Acute-phase and convalescent COVID-19 samples originated in the United States, Italy and Spain.

Source study methods: Nucleated cell number was recorded as an estimate derived from reference gene primer amplification. Clones were sequenced by immunoSEQ multiplex PCR, and TCRdb holds only the in-frame ones, with some missing. Clone size and V and J calls were adopted from that table, with D and trimming inferred from the DNA. The sample carries approximately 300,000 clones, roughly 86% recorded once. The CDR3 sequence is 13 residues long. V was pared by 3 bases and J by 0 bases, with 4 bases between. Recruitment covered about two dozen US areas and drew participants whose ages spanned roughly 18 to 89 years. This clone was detected once.

The sample consisted of PBMCs or T cells enriched from blood (not recorded which). This receptor was taken from a woman in her 30s who had recovered from COVID-19. The chain carries TRBV12-3 or TRBV12-4 and TRBJ2-3, with unresolved D. The CDR3: CASSLYSTDTQYF. CDR3 nucleotide sequence: TGTGCCAGCAGTTTGTATAGCACAGATACGCAGTATTTT.